This record looks at one T cell receptor beta chain sequence and its context. Its antigen is not identified. One base away lies a much larger clone, so this may be a sequencing read error. The investigators amplified TCR beta CDR3 regions from RNA transcripts. HTBI primers were used for first-round RT-PCR of the TCR CDR3. TCRdb re-called the multiplex PCR reads through MiXCR, storing one row per CDR3 protein. The sample shows about 570,000 distinct CDR3 sequences, approximately 44% of them seen only once. The source of the sample is a study of T cells in Graves' hyperthyroidism and ophthalmopathy. Used for diagnoses were clinical symptoms, serum thyroxine and TRAb, thyroid ultrasound and orbital computed tomography. The study's findings and limits: Most thyroid clonotypes with frequency above 0.001 were detected in blood. A median around 6 months before onset, the model predicted ophthalmopathy.

The ends were cut back, 5 bases at V and 5 bases at J, with 18 bases in the middle. Germline V gene data show CDR1 as MNHNS and CDR2 as SASEGT. The CDR3 length is 15 residues. The chain combines TRBV6-1 with TRBJ1-1; D is unclear. Sequenced sample: peripheral blood or thyroid tissue (not recorded which). This receptor was taken from an adult woman with Graves' disease, either hyperthyroidism or ophthalmopathy (not recorded which). This CDR3 reads CASSPLVEGWTEAFF. CDR3 coding DNA: TGTGCCAGCAGTCCCCTCGTTGAAGGGTGGACTGAAGCTTTCTTT.